The 15 T cell receptor beta chains in this list originate from one sample, sequenced in a study of T cells in Graves' hyperthyroidism and ophthalmopathy. TCR beta CDR3 sequences were amplified from RNA transcripts. TCR CDR3 underwent first-round RT-PCR with the HTBI primer set. TCRdb fed the multiplex PCR reads into MiXCR, producing one record per CDR3 protein. The sample lists roughly 580,000 distinct CDR3 sequences, approximately 13% seen once, with 5.8% in the top ten. Material: blood. Receptor source: a woman under 40 with Graves' hyperthyroidism that later progressed to Graves' ophthalmopathy.

This clonotype has ten or more counts. The chain employs TRBV30 and TRBJ2-2; D gene uncertain. The CDR3 totals 12 residues. The V end was cut by 3 bases, the J end by 6 bases, with 8 bases between. Germline V gives CDR1 GTSNPN, CDR2 SVGIG (reference sequence). Here the CDR3 reads CAWSRPAGELFF. As DNA, the CDR3 is TGTGCCTGGAGCAGACCCGCCGGGGAGCTGTTTTTT.

This clonotype was seen only a few times. A junction boundary mismatches the germline segment, possibly from a read error. The J gene is TRBJ2-1, the V gene TRBV7-7, with D unclear. CDR3 size: 14 residues. From germline, CDR1 is SSHAT and CDR2 FNYEAQ (reference sequence). CDR3: CASSVGDNYNEQFF. DNA for the CDR3: TGTGCTAGCAGCGTCGGAGACAACTACAATGAGCAGTTCTTC. Looking up the rest from reference TRBV7-7 and TRBJ2-1 gives the full variable domain: GAGVSQSPRYKVTKRGQDVTLRCDPISSHATLYWYQQALGQGPEFLTYFNYEAQPDKSGLPSDRFSAERPEGSISTLTIQRTEQRDSAMYRCASSVGDNYNEQFFGPGTRLTVL.

Note on this clonotype: Just one base apart from a much larger clone, this may be a read error. This sequence joins TRBV11-2 and TRBJ2-1; 16 nucleotides line up with TRBD2. The CDR3 is 19 residues long. Losses at the gene ends were 4 bases for V and 5 bases for J; bases not matched to a gene: 11. The germline gives CDR1 SGHAT, CDR2 FQNNGV. CDR3 region: CASSSGTSGRALGHNEQFF. DNA of the CDR3: TGTGCCAGCAGCTCTGGGACTAGCGGGAGGGCCTTGGGCCACAATGAGCAGTTCTTC.

This clonotype was counted only a few times. The chain combines TRBV5-1 with TRBJ2-5; 7 nucleotides line up with TRBD2. The CDR3 loop spans 16 amino acids. From germline, CDR1 is SGHRS and CDR2 YFSETQ. V lost 4 bases, J lost 3 bases, and 12 bases stayed unmatched. CDR3 nucleotide sequence: TGCGCCAGCAGCCGTCCCCAGGACGCGGGAGAAGAGACCCAGTACTTC. Its protein is CASSRPQDAGEETQYF.

This clonotype was recorded only once. This may arise from a read error, as a much more abundant clone is one base away. The chain links TRBV3-1 to TRBJ1-6; D is unclear. The CDR3 loop spans 12 amino acids. Germline CDR1 LGHDT, CDR2 YNNKEL (reference sequence). The V end lost 8 bases, the J end lost 7 bases, and 9 bases lay between the germline ends. This CDR3 reads CASGSTNSPLHF. The CDR3 coding sequence is TGTGCCAGCGGCTCGACAAATTCACCCCTCCACTTT.

In the case of this clonotype: A much larger clone sits a single nucleotide away, making a read error possible. This chain links TRBV29-1 with TRBJ2-1, with no clear D. Germline CDR1 reads SQVTM; CDR2 reads ANQGSEA. V dropped 2 bases and J dropped 0 bases, with 17 bases sitting between them. This CDR3 is built from 17 residues. DNA of the CDR3: TGCAGCGTTGAATGGATGGCTGAAACTCTCTCCTACAATGAGCAGTTCTTC. It translates to CSVEWMAETLSYNEQFF.

Ten or more counts support this clonotype. The J gene is TRBJ1-5, the V gene TRBV6-1; no firm D call. Trimming left V 7 bases short and J 0 bases short, with 7 bases between. Looked up from germline, CDR1 is MNHNS and CDR2 is SASEGT. The CDR3 is 13 residues long. The CDR3 reads CASTPYSNQPQHF. CDR3 bases: TGTGCCAGCACCCCCTATAGCAATCAGCCCCAGCATTTT.

This clonotype was detected many times. This sequence joins TRBV7-9 and TRBJ2-5, with TRBD1 matching over 8 bases. The CDR3 consists of 15 residues. Per the germline V gene, CDR1 is SEHNR and CDR2 is FQNEAQ (reference sequence). Germline trimming cut 5 bases from V and 3 bases from J; bases unmatched to any gene: 8. In nucleotides, the CDR3 is TGTGCCAGCAGCCTCGACAGGGGCCGTGAAGAGACCCAGTACTTC. This gives the protein CASSLDRGREETQYF.

This clonotype was recorded at least ten times. The rearrangement links TRBV12-3 or TRBV12-4 to TRBJ2-2; D is possibly TRBD1 or TRBD2 (5 bases each). Deletions cut 4 bases from V and 6 bases from J, with 9 bases between. This CDR3 has 13 amino acids. The CDR3 nucleotides are TGTGCCAGCAGTTCTGGGACGGCCGGGGAGCTGTTTTTT. Amino acids: CASSSGTAGELFF.

This clonotype has ten or more counts. This chain joins TRBV20-1 and TRBJ1-2; TRBD1 matches at 9 bases. Germline CDR1 and CDR2: DFQATT and SNEGSKA (reference sequence). The CDR3 has 13 amino acids. With 5 bases clipped from V and 8 bases from J, the junction kept 9 bases outside the gene matches. The CDR3 here is CSAGGQGGRGYTF. The CDR3 coding sequence is TGCAGTGCTGGGGGACAGGGAGGACGCGGCTACACCTTC.

The table lists this clonotype with many counts. DNA of the CDR3: TGTGCCAGCAGCGTGCCTACTAGCGGGAGAGGGGCAGATACGCAGTATTTT. Protein sequence: CASSVPTSGRGADTQYF. V usage is TRBV7-2 and J usage is TRBJ2-3, with 11 bases lining up with TRBD2. V shed 5 bases, J shed 4 bases, and the junction held 11 bases outside the gene matches. This CDR3 is built from 17 residues. Germline-derived CDR1 and CDR2 are SGHTA and FQGNSA.

The chain has TRBV3-1 and TRBJ2-6; D is perhaps TRBD1 (6 bases). Germline CDR1 and CDR2: LGHDT and YNNKEL (reference sequence). The CDR3 runs to 17 residues. V shed 3 bases and J shed 0 bases, with 12 bases lying between them. DNA of the CDR3: TGTGCCAGCAGCCAGCAGGGGCCGCACTCTGGGGCCAACGTCCTGACTTTC. Its protein is CASSQQGPHSGANVLTF.

Concerning this clonotype: The junction and the germline gene differ at one end; a read error may be behind it. This chain connects TRBV30 to TRBJ1-5; tentatively, D is TRBD1 (6 bases). The CDR3 has 13 amino acids. Germline V lookup: CDR1 GTSNPN, CDR2 SVGIG (reference sequence). The CDR3 region has the DNA TGTACCTGGAGTGTACAGGGAAGGTCGCCCCAGCATTTT. Its protein is CTWSVQGRSPQHF.

This clonotype was observed many times. This chain connects TRBV30 to TRBJ1-2; D is unclear. With 4 bases removed from V and 9 bases from J, the gap between germline ends came to 15 bases. Looked up from germline, CDR1 is GTSNPN and CDR2 is SVGIG (reference sequence). The CDR3 has 12 residues. The CDR3 sequence is CAWTWAGESYTF. The CDR3 DNA follows: TGTGCCTGGACCTGGGCCGGTGAAAGCTACACCTTC.

The genes are TRBV29-1 and TRBJ2-7; 10 bases fit TRBD1. After removal of 6 bases from V and 3 bases from J, the junction contained 8 bases not matched to a gene. From germline, CDR1 is SQVTM and CDR2 ANQGSEA. This CDR3 is built from 14 residues. The CDR3 loop is CSVLDRGLDYEQYF. The CDR3 nucleotides read TGCAGCGTCCTCGACAGGGGGCTAGACTACGAGCAGTACTTC.